This T cell receptor (beta chain) was sequenced for a study of T cells after yellow fever vaccination. Study-level background: With SMART-Seq v4 Ultra Low Input, the fractions containing low cell numbers were prepared. Study-level findings and limits: Contamination of FACS-sorted repertoires by abundant clonotypes from the bulk population could occur. Reappearing after the booster were most of the clones from primary vaccination (96% CD4, 85% to 90% CD8).

V gave up 6 bases and J gave up 5 bases; unmatched junction bases: 6. This CDR3 has 13 amino acids. The V gene's germline CDR1 is SQVTM and CDR2 ANQGSEA. 5'RACE template switching added a universal primer site and UMIs to TCR cDNA. TCRdb reanalysed the 5' RACE reads using MiXCR and keeps one entry per CDR3 protein. The sample holds more than 300,000 distinct CDR3 sequences; around 7% are singletons and the top ten take about a sixth. This clonotype turned up a few times. Antigen unknown. Specimen: PBMCs, collected 45 days after the first yellow fever vaccination. The V and J genes are TRBV29-1 and TRBJ1-5; 8 nucleotides match TRBD1. The sequence was obtained from a man between 18 and 29 years old who received the YFV17D yellow fever vaccine. CDR3 protein: CSVRTGTDQPQHF. The CDR3 nucleotides read TGCAGCGTAAGGACAGGGACGGATCAGCCCCAGCATTTT.